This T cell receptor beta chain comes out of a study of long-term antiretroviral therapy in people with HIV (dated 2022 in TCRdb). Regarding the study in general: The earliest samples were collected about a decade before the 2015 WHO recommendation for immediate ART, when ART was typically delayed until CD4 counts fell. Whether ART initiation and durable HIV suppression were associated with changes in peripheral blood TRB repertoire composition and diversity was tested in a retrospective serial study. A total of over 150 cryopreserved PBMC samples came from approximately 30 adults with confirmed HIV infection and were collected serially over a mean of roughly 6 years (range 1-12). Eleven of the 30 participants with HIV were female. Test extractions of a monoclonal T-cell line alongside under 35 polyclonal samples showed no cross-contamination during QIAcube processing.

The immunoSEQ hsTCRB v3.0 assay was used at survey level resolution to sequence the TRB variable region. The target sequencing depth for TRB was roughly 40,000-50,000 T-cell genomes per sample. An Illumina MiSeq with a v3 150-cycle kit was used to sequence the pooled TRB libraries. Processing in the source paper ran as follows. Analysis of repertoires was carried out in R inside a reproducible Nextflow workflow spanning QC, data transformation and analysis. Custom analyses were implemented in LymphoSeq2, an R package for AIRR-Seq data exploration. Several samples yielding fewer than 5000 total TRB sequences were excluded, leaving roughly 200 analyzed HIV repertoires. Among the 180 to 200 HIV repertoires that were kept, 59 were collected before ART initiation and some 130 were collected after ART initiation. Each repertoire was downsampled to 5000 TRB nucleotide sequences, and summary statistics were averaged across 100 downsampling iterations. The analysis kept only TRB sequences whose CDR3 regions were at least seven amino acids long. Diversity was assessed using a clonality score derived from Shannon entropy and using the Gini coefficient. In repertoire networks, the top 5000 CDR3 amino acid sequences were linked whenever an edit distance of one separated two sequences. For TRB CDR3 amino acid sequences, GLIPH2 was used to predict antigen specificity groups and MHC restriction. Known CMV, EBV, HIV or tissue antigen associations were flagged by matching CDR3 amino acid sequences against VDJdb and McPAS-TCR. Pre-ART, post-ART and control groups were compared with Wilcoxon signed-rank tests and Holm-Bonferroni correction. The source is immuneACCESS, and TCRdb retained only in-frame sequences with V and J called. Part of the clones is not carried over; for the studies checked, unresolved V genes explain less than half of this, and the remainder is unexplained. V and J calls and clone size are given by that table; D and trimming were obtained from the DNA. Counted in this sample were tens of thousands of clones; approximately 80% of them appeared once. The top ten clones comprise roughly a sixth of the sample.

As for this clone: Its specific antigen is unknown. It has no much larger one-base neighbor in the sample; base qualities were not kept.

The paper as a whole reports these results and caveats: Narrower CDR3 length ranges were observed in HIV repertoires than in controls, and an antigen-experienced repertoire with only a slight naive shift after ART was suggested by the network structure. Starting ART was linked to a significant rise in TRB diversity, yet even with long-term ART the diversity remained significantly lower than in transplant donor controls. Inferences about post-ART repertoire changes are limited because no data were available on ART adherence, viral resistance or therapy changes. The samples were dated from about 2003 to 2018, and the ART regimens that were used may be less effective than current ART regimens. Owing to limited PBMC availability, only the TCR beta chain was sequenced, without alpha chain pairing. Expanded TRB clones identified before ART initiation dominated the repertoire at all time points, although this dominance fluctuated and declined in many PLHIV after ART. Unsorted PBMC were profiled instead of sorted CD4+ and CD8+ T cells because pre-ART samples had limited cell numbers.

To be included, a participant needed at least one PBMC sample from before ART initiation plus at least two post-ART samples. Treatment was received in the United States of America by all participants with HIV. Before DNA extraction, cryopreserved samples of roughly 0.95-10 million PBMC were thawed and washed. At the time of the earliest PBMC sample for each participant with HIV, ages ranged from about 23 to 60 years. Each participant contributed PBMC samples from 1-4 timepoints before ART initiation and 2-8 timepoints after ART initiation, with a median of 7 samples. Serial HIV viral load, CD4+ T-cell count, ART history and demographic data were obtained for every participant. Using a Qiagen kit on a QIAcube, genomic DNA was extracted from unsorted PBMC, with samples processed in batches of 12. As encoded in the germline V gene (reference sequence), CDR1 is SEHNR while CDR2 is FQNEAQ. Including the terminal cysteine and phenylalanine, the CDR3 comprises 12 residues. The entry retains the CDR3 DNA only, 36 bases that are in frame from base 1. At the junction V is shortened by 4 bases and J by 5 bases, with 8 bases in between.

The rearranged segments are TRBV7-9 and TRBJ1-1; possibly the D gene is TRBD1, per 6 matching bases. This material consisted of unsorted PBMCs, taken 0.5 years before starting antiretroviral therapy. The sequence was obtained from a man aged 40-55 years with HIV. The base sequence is TGTGCCAGCAGCTACGGACAGACTGAAGCTTTCTTT. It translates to CASSYGQTEAFF.